A selection of T cell receptor beta chains follows, all from one sample in a study of T cells in Graves' hyperthyroidism and ophthalmopathy. TCRdb recomputed calls from the multiplex PCR reads with MiXCR, one row per CDR3 protein. The sample yields about 350,000 distinct CDR3 sequences, roughly 15% seen once. Sequencing input: blood. These receptors originate from a woman aged 55 to 70 with Graves' ophthalmopathy. Each CDR3 is given without its conserved first and last residue. Fields, in order: V gene, CDR3 protein.

V gene: TRBV4-1; CDR3 protein: ASSFTYRDRVSPLH
V gene: TRBV6-1; CDR3 protein: ASSPGWYATNEKLF
V gene: TRBV27; CDR3 protein: ASSHHPLRGGYGYT
V gene: TRBV20-1; CDR3 protein: SAWSPPGKTQY
V gene: TRBV19; CDR3 protein: ASSIGGLAGVAEQF
V gene: TRBV6-2/TRBV6-3; CDR3 protein: ASSRLAGGLNNEQF
V gene: TRBV5-4; CDR3 protein: ASSMGQNSGNTIY
V gene: TRBV30; CDR3 protein: AWSPGRDEQF
V gene: TRBV11-2; CDR3 protein: ASSLGTGGANEQF
V gene: TRBV4-1; CDR3 protein: ASSASGSRNEQF
V gene: TRBV6-1; CDR3 protein: ASSRGDGYT
V gene: TRBV9; CDR3 protein: ASSVGASGSFGELF
V gene: TRBV5-4; CDR3 protein: ASSWGLGTSNTGELF
V gene: TRBV19; CDR3 protein: ASSSPGGPYEQY
V gene: TRBV5-5; CDR3 protein: ASSRIGQDYGYT
V gene: TRBV29-1; CDR3 protein: SVEDHRGAAAYEQY
V gene: TRBV4-1; CDR3 protein: ASSRREGATQY
V gene: TRBV7-9; CDR3 protein: ASSLRVGPDTQY
V gene: TRBV11-2; CDR3 protein: ASSKVPGNSYNEQF
V gene: TRBV9; CDR3 protein: ASSNGLSTEAF
V gene: TRBV5-6; CDR3 protein: ASSPGAGSYEQY
V gene: TRBV3-1; CDR3 protein: ASSPGASGRLRDTQY
V gene: TRBV7-6; CDR3 protein: ASSILGGLGVF
V gene: TRBV6-5; CDR3 protein: ASSFKEDTEAF
V gene: TRBV6-7; CDR3 protein: ASSPRTSGGYNEQF
V gene: TRBV5-1; CDR3 protein: ASSLGTSIGSGANVLT
V gene: TRBV30; CDR3 protein: AWLGGPSSRTEAF
V gene: TRBV27; CDR3 protein: ASRLAGDYEQY
V gene: TRBV30; CDR3 protein: AWSDTSGDYEQY
V gene: TRBV6-1; CDR3 protein: ASSEELSGNQPQH
V gene: TRBV30; CDR3 protein: AWSVSRTSGSRGQETQY
V gene: TRBV11-2; CDR3 protein: ASSLAGGLGELF
V gene: TRBV12-3/TRBV12-4; CDR3 protein: ASSPQGANTQY
V gene: TRBV5-1; CDR3 protein: ASSSLSSGTGTDTQY
V gene: TRBV6-1; CDR3 protein: ATMLSRRPNTGELF
V gene: TRBV28; CDR3 protein: ASSKNNEQF
V gene: TRBV14; CDR3 protein: ASSQDYNGADNYGYT
V gene: TRBV18; CDR3 protein: ASSRHPPASTPGELF
V gene: TRBV18; CDR3 protein: ASSPGQHADTQY
V gene: TRBV4-1; CDR3 protein: ASSQGPTALNNEQF
V gene: TRBV6-1; CDR3 protein: QVSLDRGGETQY
V gene: TRBV3-1; CDR3 protein: ASSQAGQGIYEQY
V gene: TRBV2; CDR3 protein: ASRPSGSPYNEQF
V gene: TRBV27; CDR3 protein: ASSGLAGGPEMETQY
V gene: TRBV7-9; CDR3 protein: ASRPGTSRDDTQY
V gene: TRBV6-1; CDR3 protein: ASSGDGSVTDTQY
V gene: TRBV12-3/TRBV12-4; CDR3 protein: ASSNRDPRDEQY
V gene: TRBV11-2; CDR3 protein: ASSPGVTQY
V gene: TRBV5-6; CDR3 protein: ASSRLAGDHEQY
V gene: TRBV10-3; CDR3 protein: AISGGLVRSYNEQF
V gene: TRBV30; CDR3 protein: AGSSRLRGYGYT
V gene: TRBV11-3; CDR3 protein: ASSFGLAAAQDTQY
V gene: TRBV18; CDR3 protein: ASSPRTGVAYEQY
V gene: TRBV12-3/TRBV12-4; CDR3 protein: ASSSALSQGGTEAF
V gene: TRBV6-1; CDR3 protein: ASSPLTLGHNEQF